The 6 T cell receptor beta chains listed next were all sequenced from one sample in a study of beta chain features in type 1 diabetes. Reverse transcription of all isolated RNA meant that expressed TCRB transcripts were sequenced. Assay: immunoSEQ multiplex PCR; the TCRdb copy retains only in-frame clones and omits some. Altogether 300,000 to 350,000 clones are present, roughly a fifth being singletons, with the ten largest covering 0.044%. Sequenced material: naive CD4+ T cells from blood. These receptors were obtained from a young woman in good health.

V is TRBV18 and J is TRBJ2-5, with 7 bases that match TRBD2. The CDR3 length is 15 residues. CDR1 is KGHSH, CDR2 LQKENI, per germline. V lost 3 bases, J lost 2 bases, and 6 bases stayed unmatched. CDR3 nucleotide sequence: TGTGCCAGCTCACCTCAGTGGGGGGGTCAAGAGACCCAGTACTTC. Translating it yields CASSPQWGGQETQYF.

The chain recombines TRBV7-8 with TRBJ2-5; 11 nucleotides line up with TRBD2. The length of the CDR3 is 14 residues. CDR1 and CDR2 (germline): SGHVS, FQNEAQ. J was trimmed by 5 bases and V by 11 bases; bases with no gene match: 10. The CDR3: CAAKTSGVSETQYF. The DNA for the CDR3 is TGTGCCGCAAAGACTAGCGGGGTGTCGGAGACCCAGTACTTC.

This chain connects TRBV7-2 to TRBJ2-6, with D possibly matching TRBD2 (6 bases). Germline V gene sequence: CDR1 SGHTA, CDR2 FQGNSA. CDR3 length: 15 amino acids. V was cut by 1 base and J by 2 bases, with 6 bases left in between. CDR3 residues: CASSLGGAGANVLTF. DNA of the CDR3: TGTGCCAGCAGCTTAGGGGGGGCTGGGGCCAACGTCCTGACTTTC.

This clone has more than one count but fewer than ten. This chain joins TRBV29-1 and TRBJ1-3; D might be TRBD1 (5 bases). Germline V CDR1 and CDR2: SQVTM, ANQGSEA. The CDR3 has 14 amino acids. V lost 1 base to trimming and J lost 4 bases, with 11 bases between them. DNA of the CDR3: TGCAGCGTTGAAGGTGGGGCAGGAGGAAACACCATATATTTT. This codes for CSVEGGAGGNTIYF.

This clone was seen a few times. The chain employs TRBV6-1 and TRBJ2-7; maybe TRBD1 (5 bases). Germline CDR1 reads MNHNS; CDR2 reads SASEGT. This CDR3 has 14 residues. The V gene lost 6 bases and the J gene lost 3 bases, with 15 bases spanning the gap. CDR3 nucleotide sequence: TGTGCCAGCAGCGATCAGGGTTTCGGCTACGAGCAGTACTTC. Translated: CASSDQGFGYEQYF.

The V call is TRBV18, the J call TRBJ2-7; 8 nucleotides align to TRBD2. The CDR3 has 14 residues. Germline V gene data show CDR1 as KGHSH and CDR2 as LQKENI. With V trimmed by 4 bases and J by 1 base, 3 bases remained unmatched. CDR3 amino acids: CASSLAGGSYEQYF. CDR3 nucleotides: TGTGCCAGCTCACTCGCGGGAGGATCCTACGAGCAGTACTTC.